Listed here are 5 T cell receptor beta chains from one sample, sequenced in a study of radiotherapy plus CTLA-4 blockade in lung cancer. Clones were read by immunoSEQ multiplex PCR, and TCRdb kept only the in-frame ones, dropping some. The sample carries over 80,000 clones, 80% to 90% recorded once. The specimen comprised peripheral blood, sampled from a patient treated with radiotherapy plus ipilimumab. These receptors all stem from a human donor with non-small cell lung cancer who had stable disease on radiotherapy plus ipilimumab.

The rearrangement uses TRBV7-8 and TRBJ2-7, with 10 bases that match TRBD2. The CDR3 is 17 residues long. V shed 5 bases and J 0 bases; nucleotides not matched to a gene: 10. CDR1 is SGHVS, CDR2 FQNEAQ, per germline. CDR3 in DNA: TGTGCCAGCAGCATTGGACTAGCGGCCTTACTCTCCTACGAGCAGTACTTC. It specifies CASSIGLAALLSYEQYF.

The rearrangement links TRBV18 to TRBJ2-3; TRBD2 might be the D (5 bases). The CDR3 contains 12 residues. Germline V gives CDR1 KGHSH, CDR2 LQKENI. V was shortened by 2 bases and J by 5 bases, with 5 bases between the two germline ends. CDR3 DNA sequence: TGTGCCAGCTCACCAGGAGGAGATACGCAGTATTTT. Protein product: CASSPGGDTQYF. The complete variable domain, with remaining parts taken from reference TRBV18 and TRBJ2-3, reads NAGVMQNPRHLVRRRGQEARLRCSPMKGHSHVYWYRQLPEEGLKFMVYLQKENIIDESGMPKERFSAEFPKEGPSILRIQQVVRGDSAAYFCASSPGGDTQYFGPGTRLTVL.

This clone was seen a single time. The CDR3 DNA reads as TGCGCCAGCAGCCCGGGACTAGCGGGGGGCCGGATAACCGGGGAGCTGTTTTTT. It is translated as CASSPGLAGGRITGELFF. This sequence joins TRBV5-1 and TRBJ2-2; 15 nucleotides line up with TRBD2. The V segment lost 4 bases and the J segment 5 bases; nucleotides outside the gene matches: 9. The CDR3 runs 18 residues. Germline V gives CDR1 SGHRS, CDR2 YFSETQ. Drawing the rest from reference TRBV5-1 and TRBJ2-2, the complete variable domain is KAGVTQTPRYLIKTRGQQVTLSCSPISGHRSVSWYQQTPGQGLQFLFEYFSETQRNKGNFPGRFSGRQFSNSRSEMNVSTLELGDSALYLCASSPGLAGGRITGELFFGEGSRLTVL.

V gene TRBV20-1 combines with J gene TRBJ2-5; D might be TRBD1 (6 bases). The tail of the sequence fits TRBJ2-7 better, so the J call may be wrong. The CDR3 is made up of 11 amino acids. Germline V lookup: CDR1 DFQATT, CDR2 SNEGSKA (reference sequence). The CDR3 nucleotides are TGCAGTGTCCTACAGGGTAACGAGCAGTACTTC. Protein product: CSVLQGNEQYF.

The chain joins TRBV4-2 to TRBJ2-5; 8 nucleotides match TRBD2. V was pared by 4 bases and J by 4 bases, with 11 bases of the junction left unmatched. CDR3 length: 16 amino acids. From germline, CDR1 is LGHNA and CDR2 YNFKEQ. The CDR3 DNA sequence: TGTGCCAGCAGCCTTCCGGACCCGGGGGGGCGAGAGACCCAGTACTTC. Encoded protein: CASSLPDPGGRETQYF.